The sequence of this T cell receptor beta chain was determined in a study of T cells in Graves' hyperthyroidism and ophthalmopathy. RNA transcripts were the template for amplifying TCR beta CDR3 regions. HTBI primers were employed in a first-round RT-PCR of the TCR CDR3. TCRdb called the multiplex PCR reads again in MiXCR, with one record for every CDR3 protein. This table holds over 200,000 distinct CDR3 sequences, roughly 18% found once. Looked up from germline, CDR1 is KGHSH and CDR2 is LQKENI. The V gene lost 4 bases and the J gene lost 5 bases, with 12 bases spanning the gap. This CDR3 has 14 residues. In this sample, this clonotype turned up many times.

This receptor was obtained from a middle-aged man with Graves' hyperthyroidism. Sequenced input: blood. This chain uses TRBV18 with TRBJ2-1; D is perhaps TRBD1 (5 bases). The CDR3 DNA follows: TGTGCCAGCTCACTGATCGACAGAGACAATGAGCAGTTCTTC. Amino acid sequence: CASSLIDRDNEQFF.